This T cell receptor beta chain was identified during a study of CD8+ T cells in alopecia areata. General observations from the study: Normal scalp showed lower clonality than lesional scalp, especially alopecia totalis/universalis. Sequencing of scalp tissue also captures the resident alphabeta T cells of normal skin.

The CDR3 has 11 residues. Germline V CDR1 and CDR2: SGHAT, FQNNGV. The V gene lost 2 bases and the J gene lost 5 bases, with 4 bases spanning the gap. As the sequencing template, cDNA was produced by extracting RNA and reverse transcribing it. Measured with immunoSEQ multiplex PCR; TCRdb has only the in-frame clones, and not every one. The data contain fewer than 80,000 clones, approximately 60% of them seen just once; the ten biggest clones take up roughly 15%. Alopecia areata patients gave lesional scalp punch biopsies and peripheral blood samples. Both CD4+ and CD8+ T cells were separated by sorting PBMCs. A remark on this clone: What it recognizes is unknown.

The source of this sequence is a human donor with alopecia areata. The rearrangement uses TRBV11-2 and TRBJ2-7; no firm D call. Specimen: CD8+ T cells sorted from blood, collected at week 0. In DNA form, the CDR3 reads TGTGCCAGCAGCTTAAACCACGAGCAGTACTTC. Translating it yields CASSLNHEQYF.